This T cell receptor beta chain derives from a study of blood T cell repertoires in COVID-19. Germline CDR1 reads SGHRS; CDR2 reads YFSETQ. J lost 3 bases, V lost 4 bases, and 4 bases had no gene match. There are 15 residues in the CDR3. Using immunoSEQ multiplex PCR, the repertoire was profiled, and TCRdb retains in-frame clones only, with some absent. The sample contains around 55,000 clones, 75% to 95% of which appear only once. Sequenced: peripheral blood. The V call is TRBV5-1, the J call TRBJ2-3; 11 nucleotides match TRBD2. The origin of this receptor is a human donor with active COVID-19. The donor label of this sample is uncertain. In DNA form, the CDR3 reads TGCGCCAGCAGCACCCGGACTAGCGGGACAGATACGCAGTATTTT. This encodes CASSTRTSGTDTQYF.